Sequencing of this TCR beta chain was carried out in a study of blood T cell repertoires in COVID-19 (dated by TCRdb to the early 2020s). Regarding the complete study: Samples covering the acute and convalescent phases of COVID-19 were provided by collaborators in the United States, Italy and Spain. Where available, HLA class I and class II types were taken from metadata supplied by the sample provider and were not determined by assay-based typing. The material from the prospective study consisted of cDNA or gDNA derived from T cells, B-cell-depleted T cells, or PBMCs. A de-identified subject ID, COVID-19 status, age in years and sex were almost always included in the sample metadata. Subjects who had been exposed to COVID-19, were actively infected with it, or had recovered from it provided the deeply sampled blood TCRbeta repertoires that made up the dataset. The repertoires were released in a freely available public database intended as a resource for research on the immune response to SARS-CoV-2. The samples were drawn from two sources: the first 160 participants of the ongoing ImmuneRACE study, and 1,200 or so subjects contributed by 6 global collaborators.

In the prospective study, participants were 18 to 89 years old, resided in about 25 geographic areas of the United States, and were enrolled through a virtual design. In the prospective study, participants were assigned to cohorts based on the clinical history participants reported in a screening survey and a study questionnaire. In the prospective study, mobile phlebotomists collected whole blood, serum and a nasopharyngeal or oropharyngeal swab from each participant. Over a 2-month period, participants in the prospective study had the option of providing additional blood draws and questionnaires. Blood samples from the prospective study were shipped frozen or at room temperature prior to DNA extraction. TCRbeta CDR3 regions were amplified from genomic DNA by means of the immunoSEQ Assay, a bias-controlled multiplex PCR. The paper's data handling went like this. The number of nucleated cells in each sample was estimated from the amplification of reference gene primers within the assay. To quantify the absolute abundance of each unique TCRbeta CDR3 rearrangement, sequence reads were collapsed and filtered. For each sample, productive Simpson clonality was calculated by taking the square root of Simpson's diversity index across productive rearrangements. TCRdb provides this immuneACCESS table in a form limited to in-frame rearrangements. Some clones are lacking; in checked studies, under half of them reflect an unresolved V gene, and why the rest are absent is not known. Clonal size and the V and J genes are those of that table, whereas D and trimming came from the DNA. The sample table lists roughly 130,000 clones, roughly 86% of them with a count of one. Of the sample, roughly 3.5% falls within the top ten clones.

Concerning this clone: Its cognate antigen has yet to be identified. The input lacks base qualities; no much larger clone sits a single base away.

From its cysteine to its phenylalanine, the CDR3 spans 17 amino acids. Only the CDR3 DNA stays, 51 bases, in frame from base 1. The germline V and J ends show losses of 7 bases and 6 bases respectively, and no gene match explains 17 bases of the junction. CDR1 and CDR2 are drawn from the germline V gene: SGHVS, FNYEAQ. General findings and caveats noted by the study authors: The quantity of clinical and demographic metadata differed by source and by participant and was supplied without curation.

The rearrangement joined TRBV7-6 to TRBJ2-1; 8 bases in the middle match TRBD2. Specimen: PBMCs or T cells enriched from blood (not recorded which). This clonotype was obtained from a woman in her forties or fifties with acute COVID-19. The DNA sequence is given as TGTGCCAGCACTCTGGGAAGGAGGACTAGCAAGATCAATGAGCAGTTCTTC. Its protein reads: CASTLGRRTSKINEQFF.